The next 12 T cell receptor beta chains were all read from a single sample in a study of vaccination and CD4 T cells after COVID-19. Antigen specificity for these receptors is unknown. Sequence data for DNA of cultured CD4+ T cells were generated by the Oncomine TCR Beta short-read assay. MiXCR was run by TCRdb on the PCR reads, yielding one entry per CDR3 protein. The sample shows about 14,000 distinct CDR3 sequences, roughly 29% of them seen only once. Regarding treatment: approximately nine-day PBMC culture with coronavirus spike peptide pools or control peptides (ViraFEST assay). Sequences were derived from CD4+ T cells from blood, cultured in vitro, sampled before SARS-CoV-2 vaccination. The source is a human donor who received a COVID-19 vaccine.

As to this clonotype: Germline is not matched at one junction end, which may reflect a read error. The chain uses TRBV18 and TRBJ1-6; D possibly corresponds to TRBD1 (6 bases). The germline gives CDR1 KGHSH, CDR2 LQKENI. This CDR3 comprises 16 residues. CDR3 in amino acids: CVSSPRGIAYNSPLHF. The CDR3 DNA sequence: TGTGTCAGCTCACCAAGGGGGATCGCCTATAATTCACCCCTCCACTTT.

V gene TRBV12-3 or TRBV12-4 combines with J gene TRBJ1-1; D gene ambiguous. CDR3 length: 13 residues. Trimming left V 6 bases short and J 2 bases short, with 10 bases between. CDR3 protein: CASSRTGNTEAFF. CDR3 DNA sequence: TGTGCCAGCAGCCGGACCGGTAACACTGAAGCTTTCTTT.

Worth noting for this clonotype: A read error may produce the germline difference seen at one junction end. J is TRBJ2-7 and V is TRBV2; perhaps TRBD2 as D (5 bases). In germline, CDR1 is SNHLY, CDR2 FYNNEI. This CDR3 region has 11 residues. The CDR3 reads CASNNLAEQCF. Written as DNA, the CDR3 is TGTGCCAGCAATAACCTAGCCGAGCAGTGCTTC.

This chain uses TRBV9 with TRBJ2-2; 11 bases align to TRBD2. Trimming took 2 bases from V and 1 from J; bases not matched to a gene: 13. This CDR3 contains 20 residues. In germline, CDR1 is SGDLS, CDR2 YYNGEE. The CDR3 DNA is TGTGCCAGCAGCGTCTTTCGAGGAGGGACTAGCGGTGTGAACACCGGGGAGCTGTTTTTT. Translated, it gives CASSVFRGGTSGVNTGELFF. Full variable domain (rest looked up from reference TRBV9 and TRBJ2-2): DSGVTQTPKHLITATGQRVTLRCSPRSGDLSVYWYQQSLDQGLQFLIQYYNGEERAKGNILERFSAQQFPDLHSELNLSSLELGDSALYFCASSVFRGGTSGVNTGELFFGEGSRLTVL.

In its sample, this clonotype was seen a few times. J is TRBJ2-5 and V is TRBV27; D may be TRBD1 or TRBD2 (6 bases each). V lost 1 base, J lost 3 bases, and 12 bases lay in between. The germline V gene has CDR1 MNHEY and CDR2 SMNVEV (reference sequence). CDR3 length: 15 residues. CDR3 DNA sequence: TGTGCCAGCAGTTTATTGGGGGGCAGGGAAGAGACCCAGTACTTC. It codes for CASSLLGGREETQYF.

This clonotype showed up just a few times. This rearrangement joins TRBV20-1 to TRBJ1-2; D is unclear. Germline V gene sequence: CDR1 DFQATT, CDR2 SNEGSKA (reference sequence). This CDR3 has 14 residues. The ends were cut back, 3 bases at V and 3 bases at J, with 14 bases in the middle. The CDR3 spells CSARLSVGYYGYTF. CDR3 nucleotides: TGCAGTGCTAGGCTGAGCGTTGGGTACTATGGCTACACCTTC.

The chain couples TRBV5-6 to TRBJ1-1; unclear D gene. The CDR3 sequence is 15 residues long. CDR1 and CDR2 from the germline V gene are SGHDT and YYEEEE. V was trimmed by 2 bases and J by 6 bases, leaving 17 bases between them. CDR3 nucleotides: TGTGCCAGCAGCTTTGCCCCGCGGGCCGGCCCTGAAGCTTTCTTT. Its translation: CASSFAPRAGPEAFF.

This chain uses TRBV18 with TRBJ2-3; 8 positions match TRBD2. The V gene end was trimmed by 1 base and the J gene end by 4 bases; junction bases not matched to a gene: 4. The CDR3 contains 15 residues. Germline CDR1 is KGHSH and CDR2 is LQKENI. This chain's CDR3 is CASSPLPGLADTQYF. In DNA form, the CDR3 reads TGTGCCAGCTCACCACTTCCGGGACTAGCAGATACGCAGTATTTT.

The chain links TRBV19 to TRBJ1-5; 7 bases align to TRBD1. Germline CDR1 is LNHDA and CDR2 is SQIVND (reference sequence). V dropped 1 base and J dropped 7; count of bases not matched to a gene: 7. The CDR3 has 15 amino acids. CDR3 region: CASSIGRGGGQPQHF. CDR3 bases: TGTGCCAGTAGTATAGGCCGGGGAGGGGGCCAGCCCCAGCATTTT.

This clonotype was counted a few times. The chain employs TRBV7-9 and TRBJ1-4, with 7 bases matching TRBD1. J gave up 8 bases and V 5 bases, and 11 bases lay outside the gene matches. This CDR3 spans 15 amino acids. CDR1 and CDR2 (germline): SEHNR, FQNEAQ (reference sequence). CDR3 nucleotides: TGTGCCAGCAGCATATACAGGGGCGGGGTAGAAAAACTGTTTTTT. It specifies CASSIYRGGVEKLFF.

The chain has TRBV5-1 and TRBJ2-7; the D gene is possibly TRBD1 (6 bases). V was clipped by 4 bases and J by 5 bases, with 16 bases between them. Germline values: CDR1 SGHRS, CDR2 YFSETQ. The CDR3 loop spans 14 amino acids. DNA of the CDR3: TGCGCCAGCAGCCCCTTGGGCAGGGGAAACGAGCAGTACTTC. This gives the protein CASSPLGRGNEQYF.

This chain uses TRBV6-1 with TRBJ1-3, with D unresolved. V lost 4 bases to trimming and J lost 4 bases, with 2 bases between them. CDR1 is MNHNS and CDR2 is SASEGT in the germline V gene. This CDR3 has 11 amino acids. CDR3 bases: TGTGCCAGCAGTGCCGGAAACACCATATATTTT. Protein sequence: CASSAGNTIYF.